One and the same sample provided the 26 T cell receptor beta chains below, sequenced in a study of OX40 agonist ivuxolimab in advanced cancers. Data came from immunoSEQ multiplex PCR; TCRdb stores just in-frame clones and leaves some out. Here the sample spans 8,000 to 11,000 clones, 70% to 80% being singletons. The source was CD4+ or CD8+ T cells sorted from blood, collected in a trial of the OX40 agonist ivuxolimab. The receptors were sampled from an adult with an advanced solid tumor such as melanoma, head and neck, liver or kidney cancer.

J is TRBJ2-2 and V is TRBV5-4; 9 bases are a match to TRBD1. CDR1 and CDR2 from the germline V gene are SGHNT and YYREEE (reference sequence). J was trimmed by 4 bases and V by 4 bases; bases with no gene match: 8. The CDR3 is made up of 16 amino acids. Here the CDR3 reads CASSKVGQGRTGELFF. The CDR3 bases are TGTGCCAGCAGCAAAGTTGGACAGGGGCGCACCGGGGAGCTGTTTTTT.

This rearrangement joins TRBV6-5 to TRBJ2-7, with 9 bases that match TRBD2. With 2 bases clipped from V and 4 bases from J, the junction kept 3 bases outside the gene matches. The CDR3 is made up of 14 amino acids. The germline CDR1 and CDR2 sequences are MNHEY and SVGAGI. The CDR3 nucleotides read TGTGCCAGCAGTTACGGCGGGAGGGGGTACGAGCAGTACTTC. It encodes CASSYGGRGYEQYF.

The rearrangement links TRBV7-9 to TRBJ2-1; 7 bases fit TRBD2. Looked up from germline, CDR1 is SEHNR and CDR2 is FQNEAQ (reference sequence). Trimming removed 5 bases from V and 0 bases from J; junction bases left unmatched: 7. This CDR3 contains 16 residues. The CDR3 DNA is TGTGCCAGCAGCCCTGCGGGGGATGGCTCCTACAATGAGCAGTTCTTC. Its protein is CASSPAGDGSYNEQFF.

The chain uses TRBV11-2 and TRBJ2-5; the D is unclear. V was clipped by 4 bases and J by 12 bases, with 12 bases between them. Germline-derived CDR1 and CDR2 are SGHAT and FQNNGV. The CDR3 totals 11 residues. CDR3 region: CASSSSLGKYF. CDR3 coding DNA: TGTGCCAGCAGCTCGAGTCTAGGAAAGTACTTC.

The V gene is TRBV6-1, the J gene TRBJ2-7, with D maybe TRBD2 (6 bases). CDR3 length: 14 amino acids. The germline gives CDR1 MNHNS, CDR2 SASEGT. The ends were cut back, 7 bases at V and 2 bases at J, with 15 bases in the middle. CDR3 amino acids: CASTASDLTYEQYF. The CDR3 DNA reads as TGTGCCAGCACTGCTAGCGATTTAACCTACGAGCAGTACTTC.

This clone came up once. The chain couples TRBV29-1 to TRBJ1-1, with a weak D call TRBD1 (6 bases). The CDR3 has 12 amino acids. Deletions cut 6 bases from V and 7 bases from J, with 15 bases between. The germline gives CDR1 SQVTM, CDR2 ANQGSEA. The CDR3 nucleotides are TGCAGCGTCGGAGGGGGTTCTATTGAAGCTTTCTTT. The encoded protein is CSVGGGSIEAFF.

The J gene is TRBJ1-1, the V gene TRBV27; maybe TRBD1 (5 bases). Per germline, CDR1 MNHEY and CDR2 SMNVEV (reference sequence). The CDR3 runs to 13 residues. Trimming stripped 2 bases from V and 3 bases from J, with 7 bases between. CDR3 in DNA: TGTGCCAGCAGTTTAGGGGCGGACACTGAAGCTTTCTTT. It encodes CASSLGADTEAFF.

The rearrangement uses TRBV9 and TRBJ2-7, with 11 bases aligning to TRBD2. The CDR3 has 12 amino acids. Germline V gene lookup returns CDR1 SGDLS and CDR2 YYNGEE. V lost 7 bases, J lost 7 bases, and 4 bases stayed unmatched. CDR3 amino acids: CASSLAGGEQYF. The CDR3 bases are TGTGCCAGCTCGCTAGCGGGGGGAGAGCAGTACTTC.

This sequence joins TRBV19 and TRBJ2-7, with D maybe TRBD1 (5 bases). In germline, CDR1 is LNHDA, CDR2 SQIVND (reference sequence). The CDR3 runs to 11 residues. The V and J ends lost 4 bases and 7 bases respectively, with 8 bases between them. The CDR3: CASSNGAEQYF. The CDR3 DNA is TGTGCCAGTAGTAATGGGGCTGAGCAGTACTTC. Variable domain in full (rest from reference TRBV19 and TRBJ2-7): DGGITQSPKYLFRKEGQNVTLSCEQNLNHDAMYWYRQDPGQGLRLIYYSQIVNDFQKGDIAEGYSVSREKKESFPLTVTSAQKNPTAFYLCASSNGAEQYFGPGTRLTVT.

V and J are TRBV28 and TRBJ2-7, with D uncertain. The CDR3 runs 12 residues. V lost 2 bases to trimming and J lost 3 bases, with 5 bases between them. The germline gives CDR1 MDHEN, CDR2 SYDVKM. This CDR3 reads CASSLGGYEQYF. In DNA form, the CDR3 reads TGTGCCAGCAGTTTAGGCGGCTACGAGCAGTACTTC.

This rearrangement joins TRBV19 to TRBJ2-2; maybe TRBD2 (6 bases). Per germline, CDR1 LNHDA and CDR2 SQIVND (reference sequence). This CDR3 region has 15 residues. Deletions cut 3 bases from V and 6 bases from J, with 14 bases between. CDR3 loop: CASSITWASAGELFF. Here the CDR3 DNA reads TGTGCCAGTAGTATCACTTGGGCTAGCGCCGGGGAGCTGTTTTTT.

This clone was counted once. The chain joins TRBV27 to TRBJ2-2; the match to TRBD1 covers 12 bases. This CDR3 is 15 amino acids long. Germline CDR1 is MNHEY and CDR2 is SMNVEV (reference sequence). The J segment lost 7 bases and the V segment lost 5 bases, leaving 5 bases of the junction unmatched. The CDR3 region has the DNA TGTGCCAGCAGTCCCGGGACAGGGGGCTACGGGGAGCTGTTTTTT. Residues: CASSPGTGGYGELFF.

The chain uses TRBV7-9 and TRBJ2-1; D is uncertain. The germline CDR1 and CDR2 sequences are SEHNR and FQNEAQ (reference sequence). Trimming stripped 5 bases from V and 7 bases from J, with 12 bases between. The CDR3 length is 13 residues. Here the CDR3 reads CASSPPLVNEQFF. CDR3 sequence (DNA): TGTGCCAGCAGCCCACCTCTAGTTAATGAGCAGTTCTTC.

J is TRBJ1-1 and V is TRBV5-1; 7 bases align to TRBD1. The CDR3 covers 13 residues. Germline V gene data show CDR1 as SGHRS and CDR2 as YFSETQ. Trimming cost V 3 bases and J 7 bases; bases outside gene matches: 6. The CDR3 region is CASSSQGWGEAFF. The CDR3 DNA is TGCGCCAGCAGCTCACAGGGGTGGGGTGAAGCTTTCTTT.

This clone was seen a single time. The V gene is TRBV28, the J gene TRBJ2-7, with D perhaps TRBD1 or TRBD2 (6 bases each). The CDR3 spans 13 residues. Germline V gives CDR1 MDHEN, CDR2 SYDVKM. Trimming took off 3 bases at V and 5 bases at J, with 11 bases between the two ends. The CDR3 protein is CASSLGGTHEQYF. The CDR3 DNA sequence: TGTGCCAGCAGTTTGGGGGGCACTCACGAGCAGTACTTC.

The J gene is TRBJ1-6, the V gene TRBV28; no clear D. Trimming left V 2 bases short and J 7 bases short, with 9 bases between. This CDR3 comprises 14 residues. Per the germline V gene, CDR1 is MDHEN and CDR2 is SYDVKM. CDR3 DNA: TGTGCCAGCAGTTTAGGAGAATTGAATTCACCCCTCCACTTT. It translates to CASSLGELNSPLHF.

This clone was picked up one time. The V call is TRBV27, the J call TRBJ2-7; D uncertain. Germline CDR1 MNHEY, CDR2 SMNVEV (reference sequence). This CDR3 has 15 amino acids. V was clipped by 3 bases and J by 0 bases, with 12 bases between them. The CDR3 loop reads CASSFTGRFSYEQYF. Here the CDR3 DNA reads TGTGCCAGCAGTTTCACCGGACGGTTCTCCTACGAGCAGTACTTC.

V and J are TRBV10-3 and TRBJ1-1, with D possibly TRBD1 on 5 matching bases. Germline values: CDR1 ENHRY, CDR2 SYGVKD. The V end lost 5 bases, the J end lost 3 bases, and 7 bases lay between the germline ends. The CDR3 is 12 amino acids. The CDR3 bases are TGTGCCATCAGTCGGGACTACACTGAAGCTTTCTTT. It yields the protein CAISRDYTEAFF.

The chain has TRBV27 and TRBJ2-7; D unresolved. CDR1 MNHEY and CDR2 SMNVEV come from the germline V gene (reference sequence). There are 12 residues in the CDR3. The germline V and J ends were trimmed by 2 bases and 4 bases, with 6 bases remaining between them. DNA for the CDR3: TGTGCCAGCAGTTTACCAGGATACGAGCAGTACTTC. It encodes CASSLPGYEQYF.

J is TRBJ2-7 and V is TRBV28; D may be TRBD2 (5 bases). Trimming removed 2 bases from V and 2 bases from J, with 13 bases in between. Germline CDR1 and CDR2: MDHEN and SYDVKM. CDR3 size: 15 residues. The CDR3 coding sequence is TGTGCCAGCAGTTTAGCCGAGGGATCTACCTACGAGCAGTACTTC. This encodes CASSLAEGSTYEQYF.

This clone is judged medium-sized (0.01 to 0.1%). The chain is built from TRBV27 and TRBJ2-7; 11 bases line up with TRBD2. V shed 5 bases and J 4 bases; nucleotides not matched to a gene: 7. CDR1 and CDR2 from the germline V gene are MNHEY and SMNVEV (reference sequence). The CDR3 runs to 15 residues. The CDR3 region has the DNA TGTGCCAGCAGTACCTCCCTAGCGGGGGGATACGAGCAGTACTTC. Its protein is CASSTSLAGGYEQYF.

The rearrangement joins TRBV11-3 to TRBJ2-7; perhaps TRBD2 as D (6 bases). The CDR3 has 15 residues. V was shortened by 1 base and J by 2 bases, with 12 bases between the two germline ends. CDR1 is SGHNT and CDR2 is YENEEA in the germline V gene. The CDR3 DNA follows: TGTGCCAGCAGCTTAGGGGTGGGAGGCGCCTACGAGCAGTACTTC. Its translation: CASSLGVGGAYEQYF.

This rearrangement joins TRBV5-4 to TRBJ2-4; 7 bases match TRBD2. Germline V CDR1 and CDR2: SGHNT, YYREEE (reference sequence). CDR3 length: 13 residues. Trimming removed 2 bases from V and 7 bases from J; junction bases left unmatched: 3. DNA of the CDR3: TGTGCCAGCAGCTTTATCGGGGGGAACATTCAGTACTTC. This encodes CASSFIGGNIQYF.

This sequence joins TRBV4-1 and TRBJ1-5; D possibly corresponds to TRBD1 (6 bases). V dropped 5 bases and J dropped 0 bases, with 11 bases sitting between them. This CDR3 contains 15 residues. CDR1 is MGHRA and CDR2 is YSYEKL in the germline V gene. The CDR3 here is CASSRDITSNQPQHF. The CDR3, as DNA: TGCGCCAGCAGCAGGGACATAACTAGCAATCAGCCCCAGCATTTT.

This clone was picked up a small number of times. This chain uses TRBV11-1 with TRBJ2-7; 8 bases match TRBD2. The length of the CDR3 is 16 residues. V lost 0 bases and J lost 2; bases outside the gene matches: 6. Per the germline V gene, CDR1 is SGHAT and CDR2 is FQDESV (reference sequence). This CDR3 is CASSLADTSGTYEQYF. In DNA, the CDR3 is TGTGCCAGCAGCTTAGCAGATACTAGCGGCACCTACGAGCAGTACTTC.

The chain employs TRBV6-5 and TRBJ2-2; 7 bases fit TRBD1. CDR1 and CDR2 (germline): MNHEY, SVGAGI. The CDR3 is made up of 16 amino acids. Trimming at V came to 2 bases and at J to 4 bases, leaving 7 bases not matched to a gene. The CDR3 nucleotides read TGTGCCAGCAGTTACGGGGCAGGGGACAGCACCGGGGAGCTGTTTTTT. Protein: CASSYGAGDSTGELFF.